One and the same sample provided the 30 T cell receptor beta chains below, sequenced in a study of early stage breast cancer tumors. The data were produced by immunoSEQ multiplex PCR, yet TCRdb's version contains in-frame clones alone and is incomplete. The top ten clones hold less than 6.5% of a sample with approximately 48,000 clones, about nine tenths of them seen once. Input material: blood. The source of these receptors is an older person with breast cancer.

J is TRBJ2-7 and V is TRBV6-1; TRBD1 agrees at 7 bases. The CDR3 is made up of 15 amino acids. V lost 2 bases, J lost 1 base, and 5 bases stayed unmatched. The germline gives CDR1 MNHNS, CDR2 SASEGT. CDR3 residues: CASSERDRLSYEQYF. The DNA of the CDR3 is TGTGCCAGCAGTGAACGGGACAGATTATCCTACGAGCAGTACTTC.

The chain recombines TRBV19 with TRBJ2-1, with 16 bases matching TRBD2. CDR3 length: 18 amino acids. Germline V gives CDR1 LNHDA, CDR2 SQIVND (reference sequence). The trim removed 3 bases at V and 1 base at J, leaving 3 bases unmatched. This CDR3 is CASSIGTSGGGSYNEQFF. The CDR3 DNA follows: TGTGCCAGTAGTATTGGGACTAGCGGGGGGGGGTCCTACAATGAGCAGTTCTTC.

The genes are TRBV19 and TRBJ2-2, with a possible D match to TRBD2 (5 bases). CDR3 size: 14 residues. V dropped 2 bases and J dropped 6 bases, with 10 bases sitting between them. Germline V CDR1 and CDR2: LNHDA, SQIVND (reference sequence). As DNA, the CDR3 is TGTGCCAGTAGTATAACGAGGGCGGCCGGGGAGCTGTTTTTT. Residues: CASSITRAAGELFF.

J is TRBJ1-6 and V is TRBV5-1, with 7 bases identical to TRBD1. CDR3 length: 17 residues. Germline CDR1 and CDR2: SGHRS and YFSETQ. J gave up 0 bases and V 4 bases, and 7 bases lay outside the gene matches. The DNA for the CDR3 is TGCGCCAGCAGCCCACAGGGGCCGAGCTCCTATAATTCACCCCTCCACTTT. Encoded protein: CASSPQGPSSYNSPLHF.

The V call is TRBV5-6, the J call TRBJ2-7, with TRBD2 identical over 8 bases. Germline assignment: CDR1 SGHDT and CDR2 YYEEEE. With 5 bases clipped from V and 6 bases from J, the junction kept 7 bases outside the gene matches. The CDR3 is 13 amino acids. CDR3 amino acids: CASSGLASGEQYF. CDR3 nucleotide sequence: TGTGCCAGCAGTGGACTAGCATCAGGCGAGCAGTACTTC.

The chain joins TRBV29-1 to TRBJ1-2, with 8 bases identical to TRBD1. J was trimmed by 2 bases and V by 7 bases; bases with no gene match: 6. The CDR3 has 13 residues. Germline V gives CDR1 SQVTM, CDR2 ANQGSEA. In DNA form, the CDR3 reads TGCAGCGCCCGACAGGGGATGAACTATGGCTACACCTTC. It translates to CSARQGMNYGYTF.

This clone was found a few times. The same CDR3 arises from other DNA sequences in this sample as well. This rearrangement joins TRBV30 to TRBJ1-3; weak D call: TRBD1 (5 bases). V was pared by 3 bases and J by 0 bases, with 9 bases between. This CDR3 is built from 14 residues. Germline assignment: CDR1 GTSNPN and CDR2 SVGIG (reference sequence). The CDR3 region has the DNA TGTGCCTGGAGGGGCGGGGGCTCTGGAAACACCATATATTTT. This sequence encodes CAWRGGGSGNTIYF.

The chain carries TRBV5-4 and TRBJ2-7, with D possibly TRBD1 on 6 matching bases. This CDR3 is built from 15 residues. Germline CDR1 SGHNT, CDR2 YYREEE (reference sequence). V was cut by 0 bases and J by 2 bases, with 12 bases left in between. CDR3 nucleotide sequence: TGTGCCAGCAGCTTGGAGCAGGGGATCCCCTACGAGCAGTACTTC. Protein sequence: CASSLEQGIPYEQYF.

This clone was observed once. The CDR3: CASRTSDTQYF. The DNA for the CDR3 is TGTGCCAGCAGAACTTCAGATACGCAGTATTTT. The chain joins TRBV27 to TRBJ2-3, with D unresolved. CDR1 is MNHEY and CDR2 is SMNVEV in the germline V gene (reference sequence). This CDR3 contains 11 residues. Trimming shortened V by 6 bases and J by 4 bases, and 5 bases separated the two germline ends.

The genes are TRBV10-1 and TRBJ1-1; 7 bases align to TRBD1. Germline CDR1 reads WNHNN; CDR2 reads SYGVQD (reference sequence). The CDR3 extends over 13 amino acids. V lost 7 bases to trimming and J lost 1 base; unmatched junction nucleotides: 3. CDR3 residues: CASKGQPNTEAFF. CDR3 nucleotide sequence: TGCGCCAGCAAGGGACAGCCGAACACTGAAGCTTTCTTT.

There are a few counts of this clone. This chain uses TRBV19 with TRBJ1-1, with D uncertain. Germline CDR1 and CDR2: LNHDA and SQIVND (reference sequence). The V and J ends lost 2 bases and 3 bases respectively, with 7 bases between them. This CDR3 contains 13 residues. The CDR3 protein is CASSIQRDTEAFF. As DNA, the CDR3 is TGTGCCAGTAGTATACAGAGGGACACTGAAGCTTTCTTT.

The chain couples TRBV4-1 to TRBJ1-1; tentatively, D is TRBD1 (5 bases). This CDR3 comprises 16 residues. Germline loops: CDR1 MGHRA, CDR2 YSYEKL. Deletions cut 5 bases from V and 1 base from J, with 17 bases between. CDR3 in DNA: TGCGCCAGCAGCTCCACAGCGGGACGCAGGAACACTGAAGCTTTCTTT. This sequence encodes CASSSTAGRRNTEAFF.

This chain connects TRBV28 to TRBJ1-1; D possibly corresponds to TRBD1 (6 bases). The germline V gene encodes CDR1 MDHEN and CDR2 SYDVKM. The ends were cut back, 6 bases at V and 2 bases at J, with 16 bases in the middle. There are 15 residues in the CDR3. CDR3 protein: CASSSERGGNTEAFF. DNA for the CDR3: TGTGCCAGCAGCTCCGAAAGGGGGGGAAACACTGAAGCTTTCTTT. Looking up the rest from reference TRBV28 and TRBJ1-1 gives the full variable domain: DVKVTQSSRYLVKRTGEKVFLECVQDMDHENMFWYRQDPGLGLRLIYFSYDVKMKEKGDIPEGYSVSREKKERFSLILESASTNQTSMYLCASSSERGGNTEAFFGQGTRLTVV.

The genes are TRBV7-2 and TRBJ1-1; 7 nucleotides match TRBD1. The V gene's germline CDR1 is SGHTA and CDR2 FQGNSA. The CDR3 has 12 amino acids. With V trimmed by 4 bases and J by 4 bases, 0 bases remained unmatched. CDR3 loop: CASSYRGTEAFF. The CDR3 DNA follows: TGTGCCAGCAGCTACAGGGGCACTGAAGCTTTCTTT.

This chain joins TRBV18 and TRBJ2-6; D is possibly TRBD2 (6 bases). V was cut by 4 bases and J by 0 bases, with 19 bases left in between. Germline V gene lookup returns CDR1 KGHSH and CDR2 LQKENI. CDR3 length: 19 residues. The CDR3 reads CASSQLSGGGSSGANVLTF. CDR3 DNA: TGTGCCAGCTCACAACTTAGCGGAGGTGGGTCCTCTGGGGCCAACGTCCTGACTTTC.

This chain uses TRBV19 with TRBJ2-3; TRBD1 might be the D (5 bases). CDR3 length: 13 residues. Germline V gives CDR1 LNHDA, CDR2 SQIVND (reference sequence). Trimming removed 5 bases at V and 4 bases at J, with 10 bases between. CDR3 coding DNA: TGTGCCAGTAGTTTCAGGGATGCAGATACGCAGTATTTT. This encodes CASSFRDADTQYF.

This chain connects TRBV5-1 to TRBJ2-6, with D hard to call. V was pared by 6 bases and J by 0 bases, with 10 bases between. This CDR3 is built from 15 residues. Germline CDR1 is SGHRS and CDR2 is YFSETQ. CDR3: CASTQVSSGANVLTF. CDR3 bases: TGCGCCAGCACCCAGGTCAGCTCTGGGGCCAACGTCCTGACTTTC. Looking up the rest from reference TRBV5-1 and TRBJ2-6 gives the full variable domain: KAGVTQTPRYLIKTRGQQVTLSCSPISGHRSVSWYQQTPGQGLQFLFEYFSETQRNKGNFPGRFSGRQFSNSRSEMNVSTLELGDSALYLCASTQVSSGANVLTFGAGSRLTVL.

The chain recombines TRBV7-9 with TRBJ2-7; maybe TRBD2 (6 bases). V lost 1 base, J lost 6 bases, and 10 bases lay in between. CDR3 length: 13 residues. CDR1 is SEHNR and CDR2 is FQNEAQ in the germline V gene (reference sequence). The chain's CDR3 is CASSLESGSEQYF. The CDR3 DNA follows: TGTGCCAGCAGCTTAGAAAGCGGGTCCGAGCAGTACTTC.

This clone was detected once. V gene TRBV28 combines with J gene TRBJ1-2, with 8 positions matching TRBD1. Trimming at V came to 2 bases and at J to 5 bases, leaving 1 base not matched to a gene. This CDR3 spans 13 amino acids. Germline V lookup: CDR1 MDHEN, CDR2 SYDVKM. The CDR3 region is CASSLGDRYGYTF. CDR3 nucleotide sequence: TGTGCCAGCAGTTTAGGGGACAGGTATGGCTACACCTTC.

The chain recombines TRBV7-2 with TRBJ2-2; TRBD2 aligns across 7 bases. CDR3 length equals 15 residues. Germline-derived CDR1 and CDR2 are SGHTA and FQGNSA. J lost 3 bases, V lost 5 bases, and 6 bases had no gene match. CDR3 region: CASSLSGTHTGELFF. As DNA, the CDR3 is TGTGCCAGCAGCCTCAGCGGGACCCACACCGGGGAGCTGTTTTTT.

This clone was found a few times. The chain has TRBV28 and TRBJ2-7; 13 bases fit TRBD2. The V gene's germline CDR1 is MDHEN and CDR2 SYDVKM. With 6 bases clipped from V and 6 bases from J, the junction kept 5 bases outside the gene matches. The CDR3 extends over 14 amino acids. DNA of the CDR3: TGTGCCAGCAGCCTACTAGCGGGAGGGGCCGAGCAGTACTTC. This codes for CASSLLAGGAEQYF. Full variable domain (outside the CDR3, taken from reference TRBV28 and TRBJ2-7): DVKVTQSSRYLVKRTGEKVFLECVQDMDHENMFWYRQDPGLGLRLIYFSYDVKMKEKGDIPEGYSVSREKKERFSLILESASTNQTSMYLCASSLLAGGAEQYFGPGTRLTVT.

The chain carries TRBV2 and TRBJ1-1, with D perhaps TRBD1 (6 bases). Trimming took off 8 bases at V and 1 base at J, with 11 bases between the two ends. Germline V gene sequence: CDR1 SNHLY, CDR2 FYNNEI. The CDR3 runs 13 residues. In nucleotides, the CDR3 is TGTGCCAGCGCACAGGGTGGGAACACTGAAGCTTTCTTT. Translating gives CASAQGGNTEAFF.

This rearrangement joins TRBV2 to TRBJ2-7, with 9 positions matching TRBD2. This CDR3 has 14 amino acids. V lost 5 bases and J lost 0; bases outside the gene matches: 2. Germline-derived CDR1 and CDR2 are SNHLY and FYNNEI. As DNA, the CDR3 is TGTGCCAGCAGTCTTAGCGGGGGCTCCTACGAGCAGTACTTC. Encoded protein: CASSLSGGSYEQYF.

The V gene is TRBV4-1, the J gene TRBJ1-4, with a tentative D call TRBD1 (5 bases). Trimming took off 4 bases at V and 4 bases at J, with 16 bases between the two ends. This CDR3 is 16 amino acids long. CDR1 is MGHRA, CDR2 YSYEKL, per germline. The CDR3 is CASSLPRGVINEKLFF. The CDR3 coding sequence is TGCGCCAGCAGCCTCCCCCGGGGGGTTATTAATGAAAAACTGTTTTTT.

The chain joins TRBV7-7 to TRBJ2-5; 12 bases align to TRBD2. J gave up 4 bases and V 2 bases, and 5 bases lay outside the gene matches. CDR3 length: 16 amino acids. Germline lookup yields CDR1 SSHAT and CDR2 FNYEAQ (reference sequence). The CDR3 nucleotides read TGTGCCAGCAGCTTAATGTCGACTAGCGGGGGAGAGACCCAGTACTTC. Protein sequence: CASSLMSTSGGETQYF.

This chain links TRBV18 with TRBJ1-6, with a weak D call TRBD1 (5 bases). The CDR3 sequence is 13 residues long. With 4 bases removed from V and 14 bases from J, the gap between germline ends came to 15 bases. Germline assignment: CDR1 KGHSH and CDR2 LQKENI. The CDR3 DNA reads as TGTGCCAGCTCACTAGGGACTGACTCGACCCTCCACTTT. This translates into CASSLGTDSTLHF.

The chain uses TRBV2 and TRBJ1-2; no firm D call. The CDR3 contains 13 residues. V lost 3 bases and J 7 bases, leaving 12 bases between the germline ends. CDR1 SNHLY and CDR2 FYNNEI come from the germline V gene. For the CDR3, the DNA is TGTGCCAGCAGTGAGATCGCTTCGGGTGGCTACACCTTC. Translating it yields CASSEIASGGYTF. The full variable domain, in which reference TRBV2 and TRBJ1-2 provide the parts outside the CDR3, is EPEVTQTPSHQVTQMGQEVILRCVPISNHLYFYWYRQILGQKVEFLVSFYNNEISEKSEIFDDQFSVERPDGSNFTLKIRSTKLEDSAMYFCASSEIASGGYTFGSGTRLTVV.

This clone was seen once. The chain carries TRBV4-2 and TRBJ2-3, with D unresolved. Trimming removed 0 bases from V and 1 base from J, with 11 bases in between. The CDR3 has 16 residues. Germline V gives CDR1 LGHNA, CDR2 YNFKEQ. The CDR3 sequence: CASSQEAQPGTDTQYF. In DNA, the CDR3 is TGTGCCAGCAGCCAAGAGGCCCAACCTGGCACAGATACGCAGTATTTT.

This chain connects TRBV25-1 to TRBJ1-1; no firm D call. V shed 7 bases and J shed 0 bases, with 6 bases lying between them. This CDR3 contains 12 residues. Germline V gene data show CDR1 as MGHDK and CDR2 as SYGVNS. The DNA for the CDR3 is TGTGCCAGCACAGACATGAACACTGAAGCTTTCTTT. This sequence encodes CASTDMNTEAFF.

J is TRBJ1-4 and V is TRBV28; D may be TRBD1 (6 bases). The V gene's germline CDR1 is MDHEN and CDR2 SYDVKM. The CDR3 is made up of 15 amino acids. Between the trimmed V and J ends, which lost 10 bases and 0 bases, there was a span of 15 bases. CDR3 nucleotides: TGTGCCACTCGGGTAGGGGGTCCAACTAATGAAAAACTGTTTTTT. Encoded protein: CATRVGGPTNEKLFF. The full variable domain, in which reference TRBV28 and TRBJ1-4 provide the parts outside the CDR3, is DVKVTQSSRYLVKRTGEKVFLECVQDMDHENMFWYRQDPGLGLRLIYFSYDVKMKEKGDIPEGYSVSREKKERFSLILESASTNQTSMYLCATRVGGPTNEKLFFGSGTQLSVL.